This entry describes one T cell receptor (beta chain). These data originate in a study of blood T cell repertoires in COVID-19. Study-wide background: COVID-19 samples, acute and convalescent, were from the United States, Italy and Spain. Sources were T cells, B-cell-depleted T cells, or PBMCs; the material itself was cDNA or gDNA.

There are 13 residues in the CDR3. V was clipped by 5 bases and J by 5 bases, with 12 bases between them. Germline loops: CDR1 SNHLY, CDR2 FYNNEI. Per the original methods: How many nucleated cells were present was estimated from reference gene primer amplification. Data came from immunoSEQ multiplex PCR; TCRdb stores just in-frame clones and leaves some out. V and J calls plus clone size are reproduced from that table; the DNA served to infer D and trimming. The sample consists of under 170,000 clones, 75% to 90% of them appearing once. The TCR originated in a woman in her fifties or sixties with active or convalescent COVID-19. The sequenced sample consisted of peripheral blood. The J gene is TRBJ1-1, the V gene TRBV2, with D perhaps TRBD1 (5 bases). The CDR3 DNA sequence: TGTGCCAGCAGTCAACAGGTTACTACTGAAGCTTTCTTT. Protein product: CASSQQVTTEAFF.